This entry concerns a single TCR beta chain. The sample originates from a study of blood T cell repertoires in COVID-19. Whole-study context: Both acute and convalescent COVID-19 samples were obtained from the United States, Italy and Spain. Sample material is recorded as cDNA or gDNA derived from T cells, B-cell-depleted T cells, or PBMCs.

CDR1 SEHNR and CDR2 FQNEAQ come from the germline V gene (reference sequence). The CDR3 runs 16 residues. Losses at the gene ends were 5 bases for V and 1 base for J; bases not matched to a gene: 9. Original processing notes: Reference gene primer amplification in the assay estimated nucleated cell counts. Generated by immunoSEQ multiplex PCR, the TCRdb table keeps only in-frame clones and is missing some. V and J calls and clone size are those listed in that table; D and trimming were worked out from the DNA. The table shows around 7,000 clones, with about nine tenths occurring only once. The clonotype was recovered from a human donor in a cohort sampled during active COVID-19. The donor label of this sample is uncertain. This chain links TRBV7-9 with TRBJ1-1; 8 bases map to TRBD1. Sequencing was performed on peripheral blood. The CDR3 region has the DNA TGTGCCAGCAGCCCTGGACAGGGTATTAAGAACACTGAAGCTTTCTTT. Protein: CASSPGQGIKNTEAFF. The full variable domain, completed using reference TRBV7-9 and TRBJ1-1, is DTGVSQNPRHKITKRGQNVTFRCDPISEHNRLYWYRQTLGQGPEFLTYFQNEAQLEKSRLLSDRFSAERPKGSFSTLEIQRTEQGDSAMYLCASSPGQGIKNTEAFFGQGTRLTVV.